At least ten counts were recorded for the clone carrying this TCR beta chain. This sample was taken from a study of T cells in Graves' hyperthyroidism and ophthalmopathy. RNA transcripts were the template for amplifying TCR beta CDR3 regions. RT-PCR in the first round (using the HTBI primer set) targeted the TCR CDR3. TCRdb ran MiXCR on the multiplex PCR reads and lists one entry per CDR3 protein. The sample shows under 550,000 distinct CDR3 sequences, roughly 13% of them seen only once. The ends lost 8 bases at V and 4 bases at J; junction bases unmatched: 11. Germline assignment: CDR1 MDHEN and CDR2 SYDVKM. The CDR3 totals 15 residues.

This chain connects TRBV28 to TRBJ2-3, with 8 bases fitting TRBD2. The sample comprised blood. The receptor's source is a woman between 18 and 30 years old with Graves' hyperthyroidism. CDR3 coding DNA: TGTGCCAGCGGGCCTATAGCGGGAAGACCAGATACGCAGTATTTT. It yields the protein CASGPIAGRPDTQYF.